This section outlines one T cell receptor beta chain sequence together with its context. This entry belongs to a study of T-cell reconstitution after alpha-beta-depleted transplantation in children. The CDR3 spans 11 residues. V lost 2 bases and J lost 14, with 10 bases in between. Germline CDR1 and CDR2: SGHAT and FQNNGV. Molecular barcoding with unique molecular identifiers was used for the TCRbeta library. A single record per CDR3 protein comes from TCRdb applying MiXCR to the PCR reads. The profile covers roughly 500,000 distinct CDR3 sequences, with about 31% appearing a single time and about 2.3% taken by the ten largest.

The source is a human donor who donated a stem cell graft to a child with aplastic anemia. The chain couples TRBV11-2 to TRBJ2-1; D unclear. Sequencing used PBMCs from the stem cell graft donor, obtained from the stem cell graft. CDR3 protein: CASSLSSEEFF. CDR3 DNA sequence: TGTGCCAGCAGCTTAAGCAGCGAGGAGTTCTTC. Full variable domain (rest looked up from reference TRBV11-2 and TRBJ2-1): EAGVAQSPRYKIIEKRQSVAFWCNPISGHATLYWYQQILGQGPKLLIQFQNNGVVDDSQLPKDRFSAERLKGVDSTLKIQPAKLEDSAVYLCASSLSSEEFFGPGTRLTVL.